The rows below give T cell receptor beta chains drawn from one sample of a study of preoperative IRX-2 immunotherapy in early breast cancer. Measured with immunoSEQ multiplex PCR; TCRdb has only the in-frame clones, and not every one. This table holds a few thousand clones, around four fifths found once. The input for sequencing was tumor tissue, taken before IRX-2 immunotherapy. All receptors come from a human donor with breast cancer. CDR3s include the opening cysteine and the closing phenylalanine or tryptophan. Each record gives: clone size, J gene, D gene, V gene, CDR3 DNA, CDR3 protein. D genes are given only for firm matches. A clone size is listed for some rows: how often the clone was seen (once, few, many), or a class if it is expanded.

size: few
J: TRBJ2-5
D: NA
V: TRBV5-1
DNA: TGCGCCAGCAGCCCCGGGGTCCAAACGGAGACCCAGTACTTC
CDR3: CASSPGVQTETQYF

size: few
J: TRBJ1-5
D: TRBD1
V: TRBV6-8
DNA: TGTGCCAGCAGACAGGGGAGTCAGCCCCAGCATTTT
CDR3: CASRQGSQPQHF

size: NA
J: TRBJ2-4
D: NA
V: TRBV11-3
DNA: TGTGCCAGCAGCCAGAGCAGGGTATCCGTCAAAAACATTCAGTACTTC
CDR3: CASSQSRVSVKNIQYF

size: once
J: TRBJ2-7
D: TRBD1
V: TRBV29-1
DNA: TGCAGCGTTCCTACAGGGGTTGGCAACGAGCAGTACTTC
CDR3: CSVPTGVGNEQYF

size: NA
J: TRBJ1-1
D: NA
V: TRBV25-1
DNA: TGTGCCAGCACCTACGCGAACACTGAAGCTTTCTTT
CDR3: CASTYANTEAFF

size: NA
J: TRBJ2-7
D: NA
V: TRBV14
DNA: TGTGCCAGCAGCCACAACTACGAGCAGTACTTC
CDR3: CASSHNYEQYF

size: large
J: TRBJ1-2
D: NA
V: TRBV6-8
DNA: TGTGCCAGCAGTTACGCGGGGGGCCGCTATGGCTACACCTTC
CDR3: CASSYAGGRYGYTF

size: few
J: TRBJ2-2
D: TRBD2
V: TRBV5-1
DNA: TGCGCCAGCAGGGGTAGCGGGACCACCGGAACCGGGGAGCTGTTTTTT
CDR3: CASRGSGTTGTGELFF

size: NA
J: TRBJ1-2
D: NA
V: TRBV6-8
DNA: TGTGCCAGCAGTGACCCTTTCCTGCAGGGAGGCGGCTACACCTTC
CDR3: CASSDPFLQGGGYTF

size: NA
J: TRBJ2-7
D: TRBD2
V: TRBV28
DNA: TGTGCCAGCAGCTCCCCTAGCGGGAGTGGGTACGAGCAGTACTTC
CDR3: CASSSPSGSGYEQYF

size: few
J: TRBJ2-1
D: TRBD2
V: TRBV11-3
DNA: TGTGCCAGCAGTGCCCCGCGGGAGGAGGCCCCTAGCTCCTACAATGAGCAGTTCTTC
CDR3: CASSAPREEAPSSYNEQFF

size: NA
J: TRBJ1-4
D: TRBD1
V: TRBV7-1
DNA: TGTGCCAGCAGTCAGAGACAGGGATGGGGTGAAAAACTGTTTTTT
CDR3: CASSQRQGWGEKLFF

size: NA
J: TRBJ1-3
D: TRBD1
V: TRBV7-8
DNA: TGTGCCAGCAGACTCGATCAGGGGGCCGGAAACACCATATATTTT
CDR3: CASRLDQGAGNTIYF

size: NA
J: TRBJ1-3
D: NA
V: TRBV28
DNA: TGTGCCACCGGGACTGGAGTCTCTGGAAACACCATATATTTT
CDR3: CATGTGVSGNTIYF

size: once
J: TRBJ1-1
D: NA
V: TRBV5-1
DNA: TGCGCCAGCAGCTTAAGGGTCAAGGACACTGAAGCTTTCTTT
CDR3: CASSLRVKDTEAFF

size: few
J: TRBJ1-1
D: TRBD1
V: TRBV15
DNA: TGTGCCACCAGCCCGGGGGGCCGACAGGGCGACACTGAAGCTTTCTTT
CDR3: CATSPGGRQGDTEAFF

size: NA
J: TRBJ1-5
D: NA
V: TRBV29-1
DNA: TGCAGCGTGAAGATCCGGGACCACCCCAATCAGCCCCAGCATTTT
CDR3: CSVKIRDHPNQPQHF

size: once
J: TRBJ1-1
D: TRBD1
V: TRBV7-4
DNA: TGTGCCAGCAGCACCCGGGACAGGGGTCTAGGGGCTTTCTTT
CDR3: CASSTRDRGLGAFF

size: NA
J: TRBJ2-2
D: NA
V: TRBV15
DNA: TGTGCCAGCAGCCTAGGGGGACTATCGCCCGGGGAGCTGTTTTTT
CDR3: CASSLGGLSPGELFF

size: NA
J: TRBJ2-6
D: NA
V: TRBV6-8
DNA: TGTGCCAGCAACGATGGGGCCAACGTCCTGACTTTC
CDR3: CASNDGANVLTF

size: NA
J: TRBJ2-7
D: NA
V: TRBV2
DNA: TGTGCCAGCAGCTTTAACTCCTACGAGCAGTACTTC
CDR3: CASSFNSYEQYF

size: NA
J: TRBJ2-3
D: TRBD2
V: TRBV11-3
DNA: TGTGCCAGCAGCCCAAGAGGGCGACTAGCGGGGGGGCACACAGATACGCAGTATTTT
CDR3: CASSPRGRLAGGHTDTQYF

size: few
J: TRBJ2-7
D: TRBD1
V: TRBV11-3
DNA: TGTGCCAGCAGCTTAAGCAGGACAGGGTCTGTGAGGAGCTCCTACGAGCAGTACTTC
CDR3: CASSLSRTGSVRSSYEQYF

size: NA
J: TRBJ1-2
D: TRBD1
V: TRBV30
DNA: TGTGCCTGGAGTCCAGGGGGCGCGACAGGTTTTAACTATGGCTACACCTTC
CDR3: CAWSPGGATGFNYGYTF

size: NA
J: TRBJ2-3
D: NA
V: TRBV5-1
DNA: TGCGCCAGCAGCTTGGGATCGTCCAGCCCTCGCACAGATACGCAGTATTTT
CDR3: CASSLGSSSPRTDTQYF

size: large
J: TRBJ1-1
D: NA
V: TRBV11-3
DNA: TGTGCCAGCAGCCAAGGGCCGGAGAGCACTGAAGCTTTCTTT
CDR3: CASSQGPESTEAFF

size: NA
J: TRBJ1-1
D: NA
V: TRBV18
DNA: TGTGCCAGCTCAGCACTGGGCACCAGCGCCGCTGAAGCTTTCTTT
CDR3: CASSALGTSAAEAFF

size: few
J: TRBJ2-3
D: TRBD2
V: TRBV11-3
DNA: TGTGCCAGCAGCCCCCGGCTAGCGGGGCTCACAGATACGCAGTATTTT
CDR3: CASSPRLAGLTDTQYF

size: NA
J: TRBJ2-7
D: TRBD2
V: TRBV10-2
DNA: TGCGCCAGCACCCATAGCGGGGACGGCTACGAGCAGTACTTC
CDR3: CASTHSGDGYEQYF

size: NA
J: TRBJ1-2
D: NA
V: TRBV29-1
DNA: TGCAGCGTTGAAACGTACTTAGAGGGGTACAACTATGGCTACACCTTC
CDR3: CSVETYLEGYNYGYTF

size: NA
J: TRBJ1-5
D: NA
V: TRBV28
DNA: TGTGCCAGCAGTCCTCTGCGGGGTAGCAATCAGCCCCAGCATTTT
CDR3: CASSPLRGSNQPQHF

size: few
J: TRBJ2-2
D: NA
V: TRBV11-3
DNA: TGTGCCAGCAGCCCCACGGGGTCGGCGAACACCGGGGAGCTGTTTTTT
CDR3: CASSPTGSANTGELFF

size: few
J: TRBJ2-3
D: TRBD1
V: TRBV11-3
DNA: TGTGCCAGCAGCCAGAAGATAAACAGGGGGCGAACAGATACGCAGTATTTT
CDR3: CASSQKINRGRTDTQYF

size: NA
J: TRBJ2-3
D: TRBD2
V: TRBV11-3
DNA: TGTGCCAGCAGCTTCCTAGCGGGGACGGATACGCAGTATTTT
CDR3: CASSFLAGTDTQYF

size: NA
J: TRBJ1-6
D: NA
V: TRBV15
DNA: TGTGCCACCAGCAGAGATACGGGGGCAGGGCGGAATTCACCCCTCCACTTT
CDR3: CATSRDTGAGRNSPLHF

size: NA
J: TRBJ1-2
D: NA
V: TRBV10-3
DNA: TGTGCCATCAGTGAGAGGCAATTCTATGGCTACACCTTC
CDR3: CAISERQFYGYTF

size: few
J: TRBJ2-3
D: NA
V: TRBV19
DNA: TGTGCCAGTAGTACCTACAGGGTAATTGGGACAGATACGCAGTATTTT
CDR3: CASSTYRVIGTDTQYF

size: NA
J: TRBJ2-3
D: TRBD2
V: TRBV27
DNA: TGTGCCAGCAGACTGACCTTCCTAGCGGGTAGCACAGATACGCAGTATTTT
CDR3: CASRLTFLAGSTDTQYF

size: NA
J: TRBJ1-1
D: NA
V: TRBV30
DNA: TGTGCCTCCACTCTAGTAGTGGGGGCATCGGGTGCTTTCTTT
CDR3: CASTLVVGASGAFF

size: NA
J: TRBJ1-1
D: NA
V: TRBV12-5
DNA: TGTGCCAGCACTAATTATCTTGGGCAAGAAGCTTTCTTT
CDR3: CASTNYLGQEAFF

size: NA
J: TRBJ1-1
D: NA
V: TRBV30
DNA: TGTGCCTGGATAGGACAAGGTTTGGGGTGGGGGACTGAAGCTTTCTTT
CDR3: CAWIGQGLGWGTEAFF

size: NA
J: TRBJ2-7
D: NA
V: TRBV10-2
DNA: TGCGCCAGCAGTGGGACAGATGCTCCCTACGAGCAGTACTTC
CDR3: CASSGTDAPYEQYF

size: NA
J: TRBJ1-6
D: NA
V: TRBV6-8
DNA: TGTGCCAGCAGACTTTCGGCCCCAAGTTCACCCCTCCACTTT
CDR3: CASRLSAPSSPLHF

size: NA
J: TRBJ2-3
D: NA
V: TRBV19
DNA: TGTGCCAGTAGCGCGGCAGTCTCCAGCACAGATACGCAGTATTTT
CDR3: CASSAAVSSTDTQYF

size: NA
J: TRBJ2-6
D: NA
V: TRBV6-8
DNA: TGTGCCAGCAGTTACGGACGGCCCTCTGGGGCCAACGTCCTGACTTTC
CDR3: CASSYGRPSGANVLTF

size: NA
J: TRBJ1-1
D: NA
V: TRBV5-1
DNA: TGCGCCAGCAGCGCTGACGGGAGATTCACGAACACTGAAGCTTTCTTT
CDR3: CASSADGRFTNTEAFF

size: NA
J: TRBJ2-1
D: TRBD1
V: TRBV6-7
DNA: TGTGCCAGCAGTGAAACCCAGGGGGTCGGTGAGCAGTTCTTC
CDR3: CASSETQGVGEQFF

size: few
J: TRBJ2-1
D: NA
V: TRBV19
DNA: TGTGCCAGTAGTCCCCGGACAGACGGGCTGTCCAATGAGCAGTTCTTC
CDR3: CASSPRTDGLSNEQFF

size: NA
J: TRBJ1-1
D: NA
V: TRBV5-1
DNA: TGCGCCAGCAGCTTGCAACCGACGAACACTGAAGCTTTCTTT
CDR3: CASSLQPTNTEAFF

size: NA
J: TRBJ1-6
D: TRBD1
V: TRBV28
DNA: TGTGCCAGCAGTTTAGTGGACAGGGACGATTCACCCCTCCACTTT
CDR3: CASSLVDRDDSPLHF

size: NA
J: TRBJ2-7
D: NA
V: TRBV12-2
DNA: TGTGCAAGTCGCTTGCGGGGGAGGGCCCCCTACGAGCAGTACTTC
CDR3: CASRLRGRAPYEQYF

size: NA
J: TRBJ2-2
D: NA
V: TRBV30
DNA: TGTGCCTGGAGACCGTCCTCCTCTATGATACCCGGGGAGCTGTTTTTT
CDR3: CAWRPSSSMIPGELFF